These T cell receptor beta chains were read from a single sample in a study of blood T cell repertoires in COVID-19. Clones were read by immunoSEQ multiplex PCR, and TCRdb kept only the in-frame ones, dropping some. This repertoire shows about 220,000 clones, roughly 88% found once; its top ten account for approximately 14%. Sequencing was performed on PBMCs or T cells enriched from blood (not recorded which). The source of these receptors is a woman in her forties or fifties with acute COVID-19. Both conserved end residues are part of each CDR3. Only part of the rows carry a size: once, few, many, or a class if the clone is expanded.

>TRBJ1-1|TRBV6-2/TRBV6-3|few
CASSYNRAMNTEAFF
>TRBJ2-2|TRBV5-8|-
CASSPTSANTGELFF
>TRBJ1-2|TRBV28|once
CASSLWASYGYTF
>TRBJ1-4|TRBV7-9|-
CASSSSGGLNEKLFF
>TRBJ2-3|TRBV28|-
CASRTGGADTQYF
>TRBJ2-3|TRBV2|-
CASSGTGLSADTQYF
>TRBJ2-5|TRBV9|-
CASSAQGLRQETQYF
>TRBJ1-5|TRBV30|-
CAWSYGQTNQPQHF
>TRBJ2-1|TRBV12-3/TRBV12-4|once
CASRRQGAYEQFF
>TRBJ2-2|TRBV19|-
CASRTRTGGTGELFF
>TRBJ1-2|TRBV5-1|-
CASSLNRQNGYTF
>TRBJ2-3|TRBV6-2/TRBV6-3|-
CASSYSGQGIPATDTQYF
>TRBJ2-7|TRBV27|once
CASSLKSPVVYEQYF
>TRBJ2-2|TRBV12-2|few
CASRLALHLLTGELFF
>TRBJ2-1|TRBV7-9|-
CASSLREWSNEQFF
>TRBJ1-5|TRBV10-1|-
CARDRAPDRDSNQPQHF
>TRBJ2-1|TRBV4-2|-
CASSQEASGRAYNEQFF
>TRBJ1-6|TRBV7-2|few
CASSLGTGWDSPLHF
>TRBJ2-7|TRBV7-9|-
CASSLTGWSSYEQYF
>TRBJ1-5|TRBV28|few
CASSLWEGLDWGQPQHF
>TRBJ1-2|TRBV5-1|-
CASSLGFAADYGYTF
>TRBJ2-7|TRBV5-4|-
CASSLTPSDFYEQYF